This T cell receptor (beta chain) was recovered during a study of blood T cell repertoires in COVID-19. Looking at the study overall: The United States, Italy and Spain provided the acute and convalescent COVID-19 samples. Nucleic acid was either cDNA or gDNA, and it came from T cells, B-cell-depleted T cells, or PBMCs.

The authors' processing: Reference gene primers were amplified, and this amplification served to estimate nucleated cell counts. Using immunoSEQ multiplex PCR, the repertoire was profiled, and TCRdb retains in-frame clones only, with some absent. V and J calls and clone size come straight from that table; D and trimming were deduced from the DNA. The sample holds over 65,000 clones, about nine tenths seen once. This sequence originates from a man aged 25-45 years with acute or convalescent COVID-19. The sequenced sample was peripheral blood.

CDR3 in DNA: TGCGCCAGCAGCCAAGATTGGACTAGCGGCTACAATGAGCAGTTCTTC. Its translation: CASSQDWTSGYNEQFF. J is TRBJ2-1 and V is TRBV4-3; 10 bases map to TRBD2. Germline lookup yields CDR1 LGHNA and CDR2 YSLEER. The CDR3 runs 16 residues. Trimming at V came to 0 bases and at J to 3 bases, leaving 2 bases not matched to a gene.